This section outlines one T cell receptor beta chain sequence together with its context. Antigen specificity is unknown. From germline, CDR1 is SGHTA and CDR2 FQGNSA. CDR3 length equals 16 residues. This sample is drawn from a study of cytomegalovirus exposure and HLA in healthy donors. At the level of the study: The approximately 100 million unique TCR beta sequences, from about 190 million T cells, were found by an earlier analysis. Study outcomes and limitations: Sequencing depth across donors, presence/absence analyses assumed, was roughly uniform. Later on, analysis showed that most CMV-associated TCR beta chains appeared to be HLA-restricted.

60 Vbeta and 13 Jbeta primers were used in PCR. Assay used: immunoSEQ multiplex PCR; TCRdb lists only in-frame clones, some missing. The sample features some 130,000 clones, with under 2% in its top ten. This clonotype originated in a man aged 18-30 years in good health and CMV-seronegative. The genes are TRBV7-2 and TRBJ2-5; 9 positions agree with TRBD2. The tail of the sequence fits TRBJ2-7 better, so the J call may be wrong. The sequencing input was PBMCs. The CDR3 sequence is CASSLIAGGYAYEQYF. DNA for the CDR3: TGTGCCAGCAGCCTAATTGCGGGAGGGTATGCCTACGAGCAGTACTTC.